Shown below are 19 T cell receptor beta chains from a single sample sequenced in a study of regulatory T cells in long-lasting Graves disease. Sample time point: persistent/refractory GD, antithyroid drugs over 5 years with positive TRAb. Following extraction of RNA from PBMCs, that RNA was used to make the TCR library. The TCR beta library used iRepertoire HTBI primers with Arm-PCR amplification of CDR3. Each CDR3 protein is one row after TCRdb ran MiXCR on the multiplex PCR reads. The top ten hold approximately 15% of the sample, which has 350,000 to 500,000 distinct CDR3 sequences, under 25% seen once. The sample here was peripheral blood mononuclear cells (PBMCs), taken when the disease was refractory, from a patient treated with antithyroid drugs. The source is a female donor with Graves disease.

This rearrangement joins TRBV29-1 to TRBJ1-1; a weak D match, TRBD1 (5 bases). The V end was cut by 3 bases, the J end by 8 bases, with 16 bases between. The CDR3 length is 13 residues. Per the germline V gene, CDR1 is SQVTM and CDR2 is ANQGSEA. Written as DNA, the CDR3 is TGCAGCGTTGATCATTCTCCAGGGAGGGAAGCTTTCTTT. This codes for CSVDHSPGREAFF.

The rearrangement uses TRBV20-1 and TRBJ1-1; D is perhaps TRBD1 (5 bases). CDR1 is DFQATT, CDR2 SNEGSKA, per germline (reference sequence). V dropped 5 bases and J dropped 4 bases, with 17 bases sitting between them. This CDR3 region has 14 residues. The CDR3 sequence is CSALREGGGTEAFF. CDR3 nucleotides: TGCAGTGCTCTTCGAGAGGGCGGGGGCACTGAAGCTTTCTTT.

V usage is TRBV4-2 and J usage is TRBJ1-3; possible D gene TRBD1, 6 bases. The CDR3 has 17 residues. Germline V CDR1 and CDR2: LGHNA, YNFKEQ. V dropped 2 bases and J dropped 3 bases, with 17 bases sitting between them. DNA of the CDR3: TGTGCCAGCAGCCAACCGACTGGGGGGGGCGGTGGAAACACCATATATTTT. Protein product: CASSQPTGGGGGNTIYF.

This clonotype was observed many times. This chain joins TRBV3-1 and TRBJ1-1, with 8 bases that match TRBD1. CDR1 is LGHDT and CDR2 is YNNKEL in the germline V gene (reference sequence). The CDR3 spans 14 residues. Trimming removed 3 bases from V and 5 bases from J; junction bases left unmatched: 5. The CDR3 DNA reads as TGTGCCAGCAGCCAGGTTACAGGGGGTACTGAAGCTTTCTTT. It encodes CASSQVTGGTEAFF.

The J gene is TRBJ2-7, the V gene TRBV14; 8 bases match TRBD1. With V trimmed by 7 bases and J by 3 bases, 11 bases remained unmatched. The CDR3 length is 15 residues. Germline CDR1 and CDR2: SGHDN and FVKESK. CDR3 sequence reads: CASTNGQGFGYEQYF. The CDR3 DNA reads as TGTGCCAGCACCAACGGACAGGGCTTTGGCTACGAGCAGTACTTC.

The chain carries TRBV28 and TRBJ2-7, with TRBD2 matching 8 bases. V was pared by 2 bases and J by 1 base, with 7 bases of the junction left unmatched. The CDR3 totals 16 residues. In germline, CDR1 is MDHEN, CDR2 SYDVKM. The CDR3 loop is CASSLVWTSRSYEQYF. In DNA form, the CDR3 reads TGTGCCAGCAGTTTAGTCTGGACTAGCAGATCCTACGAGCAGTACTTC.

The chain links TRBV7-6 to TRBJ2-7; weak D call: TRBD2 (5 bases). Per the germline V gene, CDR1 is SGHVS and CDR2 is FNYEAQ. Deletions cut 1 base from V and 3 bases from J, with 13 bases between. The CDR3 is 15 amino acids. This CDR3 is CASSLVTSQDYEQYF. The CDR3 DNA sequence: TGTGCCAGCAGCTTAGTTACTAGTCAGGACTACGAGCAGTACTTC.

The V and J genes are TRBV10-3 and TRBJ2-3, with D unclear. The ends were cut back, 3 bases at V and 4 bases at J, with 8 bases in the middle. CDR3 length equals 13 residues. The germline CDR1 and CDR2 sequences are ENHRY and SYGVKD. This chain's CDR3 is CAISDAVPDTQYF. CDR3 DNA sequence: TGTGCCATCAGTGATGCCGTCCCAGATACGCAGTATTTT.

This clonotype was detected many times. The chain is built from TRBV28 and TRBJ2-4, with D hard to call. The CDR3 is 17 residues long. V was cut by 3 bases and J by 0 bases, with 15 bases left in between. Germline V gives CDR1 MDHEN, CDR2 SYDVKM. The DNA of the CDR3 is TGTGCCAGCAGTTTTTACGACGGACCTGTAGCCAAAAACATTCAGTACTTC. It codes for CASSFYDGPVAKNIQYF.

Only a few counts were recorded for this clonotype. This chain joins TRBV27 and TRBJ2-7; 11 nucleotides match TRBD2. CDR1 MNHEY and CDR2 SMNVEV come from the germline V gene (reference sequence). The CDR3 covers 18 residues. V shed 3 bases, J shed 1 base, and the junction held 11 bases outside the gene matches. The CDR3 reads CASSLTSGTGGLSYEQYF. The CDR3 DNA reads as TGTGCCAGCAGTTTGACTAGCGGGACGGGGGGCTTATCCTACGAGCAGTACTTC.

Many counts were recorded for this clonotype. V usage is TRBV12-3 or TRBV12-4 and J usage is TRBJ2-7; unclear D gene. V lost 2 bases to trimming and J lost 6 bases, with 8 bases between them. The CDR3 is 12 amino acids. The CDR3 region has the DNA TGTGCCAGCAGTTTAAGTGAGTTCGAGCAGTACTTC. Protein product: CASSLSEFEQYF.

The chain has TRBV9 and TRBJ1-2; unclear D gene. V lost 0 bases to trimming and J lost 2 bases, with 5 bases between them. Looked up from germline, CDR1 is SGDLS and CDR2 is YYNGEE. The CDR3 has 13 residues. The CDR3 DNA reads as TGTGCCAGCAGCGTAGGGTTCAACTATGGCTACACCTTC. Its protein product is CASSVGFNYGYTF. The entire variable domain, with the rest obtained from reference TRBV9 and TRBJ1-2, is as follows: DSGVTQTPKHLITATGQRVTLRCSPRSGDLSVYWYQQSLDQGLQFLIQYYNGEERAKGNILERFSAQQFPDLHSELNLSSLELGDSALYFCASSVGFNYGYTFGSGTRLTVV.

V gene TRBV20-1 combines with J gene TRBJ1-4; maybe TRBD1 (6 bases). Germline V gene data show CDR1 as DFQATT and CDR2 as SNEGSKA (reference sequence). The ends were cut back, 0 bases at V and 5 bases at J, with 13 bases in the middle. CDR3 length: 15 amino acids. The CDR3 loop is CSARDLGHGNEKLFF. In DNA, the CDR3 is TGCAGTGCTAGAGACTTGGGACACGGCAATGAAAAACTGTTTTTT.

With regard to this clonotype: A much larger clonotype is one base distant, so this may be a read error. The chain combines TRBV28 with TRBJ2-2; tentatively, D is TRBD2 (6 bases). The CDR3 totals 19 residues. Germline V gene sequence: CDR1 MDHEN, CDR2 SYDVKM. CDR3 residues: CASSLRSLARGLNAGELFF. The CDR3 region has the DNA TGTGCCAGCAGTTTAAGGTCCCTCGCGCGGGGACTGAACGCCGGGGAGCTGTTTTTT.

This clonotype occurred many times. This chain links TRBV30 with TRBJ2-7, with 10 bases matching TRBD2. In germline, CDR1 is GTSNPN, CDR2 SVGIG (reference sequence). V shed 0 bases and J 4 bases; nucleotides not matched to a gene: 6. The CDR3 length is 15 residues. The CDR3 here is CAWSVWTSGSYEQYF. The CDR3 region has the DNA TGTGCCTGGAGTGTATGGACTAGCGGCTCATACGAGCAGTACTTC.

This clonotype was observed many times. V gene TRBV6-2 or TRBV6-3 combines with J gene TRBJ2-5, with 14 bases aligning to TRBD2. V lost 4 bases to trimming and J lost 2 bases; unmatched junction nucleotides: 3. CDR3 length: 16 residues. The germline CDR1 and CDR2 sequences are MNHEY and SVGEGT. The CDR3 DNA sequence: TGTGCCAGCAGTTCCGGGACTAGCGGGAGACAAGAGACCCAGTACTTC. Translating gives CASSSGTSGRQETQYF.

Details on this clonotype: Given the absence of the conserved phenylalanine or tryptophan at the CDR3 end, a read error is likely. The J gene is TRBJ1-1, the V gene TRBV7-2; D is unclear. With 5 bases removed from V and 10 bases from J, the gap between germline ends came to 20 bases. The CDR3 has 14 amino acids. Germline V lookup: CDR1 SGHTA, CDR2 FQGNSA. The CDR3 coding sequence is TGTGCCAGCAGCCATGACGGCCAAACCGCCGGAGCTTTCCTT. This encodes CASSHDGQTAGAFL.

This clonotype was picked up a small number of times. V gene TRBV6-1 combines with J gene TRBJ2-6, with D unclear. This CDR3 has 17 amino acids. Deletions cut 3 bases from V and 0 bases from J, with 12 bases between. In germline, CDR1 is MNHNS, CDR2 SASEGT. This chain's CDR3 is CASSDSMATSGANVLTF. CDR3 sequence (DNA): TGTGCCAGCAGTGATAGTATGGCCACCTCTGGGGCCAACGTCCTGACTTTC.

This chain joins TRBV28 and TRBJ2-2; tentatively, D is TRBD2 (6 bases). V lost 6 bases and J 0 bases, leaving 11 bases between the germline ends. The germline V gene encodes CDR1 MDHEN and CDR2 SYDVKM. The CDR3 extends over 15 amino acids. The CDR3 reads CASSSGGTNTGELFF. CDR3 DNA: TGTGCCAGCAGCTCGGGCGGGACGAACACCGGGGAGCTGTTTTTT. Based on the CDR3 plus reference TRBV28 and TRBJ2-2, the full variable domain is DVKVTQSSRYLVKRTGEKVFLECVQDMDHENMFWYRQDPGLGLRLIYFSYDVKMKEKGDIPEGYSVSREKKERFSLILESASTNQTSMYLCASSSGGTNTGELFFGEGSRLTVL.